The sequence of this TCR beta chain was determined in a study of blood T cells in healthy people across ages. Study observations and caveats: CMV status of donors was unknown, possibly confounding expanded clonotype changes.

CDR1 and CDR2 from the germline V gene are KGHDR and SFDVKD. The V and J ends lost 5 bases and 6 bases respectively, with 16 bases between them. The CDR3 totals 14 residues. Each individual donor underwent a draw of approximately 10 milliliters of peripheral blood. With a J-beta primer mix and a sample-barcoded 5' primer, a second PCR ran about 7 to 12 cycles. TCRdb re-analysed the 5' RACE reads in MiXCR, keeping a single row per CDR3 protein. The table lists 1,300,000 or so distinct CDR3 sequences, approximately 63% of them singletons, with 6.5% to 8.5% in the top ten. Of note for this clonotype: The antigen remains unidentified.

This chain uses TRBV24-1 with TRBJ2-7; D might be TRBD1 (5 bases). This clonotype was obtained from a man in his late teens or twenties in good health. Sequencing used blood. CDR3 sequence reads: CATSANLPGREQYF. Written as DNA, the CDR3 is TGTGCCACCAGTGCCAACCTCCCAGGGCGCGAGCAGTACTTC.